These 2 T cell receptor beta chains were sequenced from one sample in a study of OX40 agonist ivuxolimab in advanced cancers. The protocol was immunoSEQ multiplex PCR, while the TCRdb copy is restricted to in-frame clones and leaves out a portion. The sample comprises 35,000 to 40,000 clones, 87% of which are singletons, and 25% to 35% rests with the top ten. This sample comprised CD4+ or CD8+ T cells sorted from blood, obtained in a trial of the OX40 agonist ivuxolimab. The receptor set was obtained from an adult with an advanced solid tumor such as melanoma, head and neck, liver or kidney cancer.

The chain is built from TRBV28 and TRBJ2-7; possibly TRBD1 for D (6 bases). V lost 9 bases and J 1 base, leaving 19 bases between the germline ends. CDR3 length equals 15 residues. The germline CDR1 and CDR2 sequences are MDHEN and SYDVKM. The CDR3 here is CASFTRQAESYEQYF. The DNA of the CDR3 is TGTGCCAGTTTCACCAGACAGGCGGAATCCTACGAGCAGTACTTC.

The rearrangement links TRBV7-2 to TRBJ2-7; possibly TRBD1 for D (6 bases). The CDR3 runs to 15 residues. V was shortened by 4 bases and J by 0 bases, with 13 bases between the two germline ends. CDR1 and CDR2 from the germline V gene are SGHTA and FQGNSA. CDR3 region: CASSSPGHSSYEQYF. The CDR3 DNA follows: TGTGCCAGCAGCTCGCCGGGACACAGCTCCTACGAGCAGTACTTC.